This record looks at one T cell receptor beta chain sequence and its context. CDR1 and CDR2 (germline): LNHDA, SQIVND (reference sequence). The length of the CDR3 is 14 residues. V lost 3 bases and J 11 bases, leaving 19 bases between the germline ends. The entry originates in a study of blood T cell repertoires in COVID-19. Looking at the study overall: COVID-19 samples collected from the United States, Italy and Spain covered acute and convalescent phases. T cells, B-cell-depleted T cells, or PBMCs supplied cDNA or gDNA.

Authors' analysis steps: Quantification of nucleated cells was approximated via reference gene primer amplification. Sequencing was performed with immunoSEQ multiplex PCR; in TCRdb, only in-frame clones are kept and a portion is missing. V and J calls and clone size come straight from that table; D and trimming were deduced from the DNA. The table shows approximately 150,000 clones, with 70% to 90% occurring only once. This rearrangement joins TRBV19 to TRBJ1-1; D is possibly TRBD1 (6 bases). The TCR comes from a woman aged 50 to 60 with acute or convalescent COVID-19. Sequencing was performed on peripheral blood. The CDR3 DNA reads as TGTGCCAGTAGTATGATGAGACAGGCAAAGGCTGCTTTCTTT. The encoded protein is CASSMMRQAKAAFF.